The 30 T cell receptor beta chains in this list originate from one sample, sequenced in a study of CD8+CD57+ T cells in acquired aplastic anemia (dated by TCRdb to the late 2010s). These reads were obtained on an Illumina HiSeq 2000. Genomic DNA served as template for TCR beta VDJ combination and CDR3 sequence profiling. The public reads were reprocessed in TCRdb via fastp at Q25 and MiXCR, keeping in-frame beta chains. Each record represents a unique CDR3 protein, reported with the most common genes and DNA among its rows. This sample gives 400,000 to 450,000 distinct CDR3 sequences in total; roughly 68% of them show up just once. The ten largest account for 3.5% to 4.5% of the sample. Sample: sorted CD4+, CD8+, or CD8+CD57+ T cells (not recorded which) from PBMCs. The source of these receptors is a human donor in good health, serving as a control.

About this clonotype itself: A single base separates this from a much larger clone, so it may be a read error. The missing conserved phenylalanine or tryptophan at the end of this CDR3 makes a read error likely. V usage is TRBV7-3 and J usage is TRBJ1-1; 8 nucleotides align to TRBD1. CDR3 size: 14 residues. The germline CDR1 and CDR2 sequences are SGHTA and FQGTGA. The J segment lost 4 bases and the V segment lost 4 bases, leaving 5 bases of the junction unmatched. The CDR3 is CASSSTQGATEAFL. The CDR3 DNA sequence: TGTGCCAGCAGCTCAACTCAGGGGGCCACTGAAGCTTTCCTT.

In this sample, this clonotype turned up many times. The V and J genes are TRBV7-2 and TRBJ2-7; 8 bases match TRBD2. After removal of 1 base from V and 2 bases from J, the junction contained 1 base not matched to a gene. There are 14 residues in the CDR3. Germline V gene data show CDR1 as SGHTA and CDR2 as FQGNSA. The CDR3 nucleotides read TGTGCCAGCAGCTTAGACGGGGGGGCCTACGAGCAGTACTTC. This gives the protein CASSLDGGAYEQYF.

Comments on this clonotype: The junction differs from germline at one of its ends, possibly a read error. The V gene is TRBV2, the J gene TRBJ2-7; TRBD2 aligns across 10 bases. Germline CDR1 is SNHLY and CDR2 is FYNNEI. This CDR3 is built from 14 residues. The CDR3 spells CASSLSSGGDTQYF. The DNA of the CDR3 is TGTGCCAGCAGCCTTAGCAGCGGGGGGGACACGCAGTATTTC.

The chain links TRBV11-2 to TRBJ1-2, with D hard to call. This CDR3 has 11 amino acids. Germline CDR1 is SGHAT and CDR2 is FQNNGV. The germline V and J ends were trimmed by 1 base and 12 bases, with 9 bases remaining between them. CDR3 sequence reads: CASSLGRSDTF. In DNA form, the CDR3 reads TGTGCCAGCAGCTTAGGTCGATCGGACACCTTC.

On this clonotype itself: A much larger clone is a single base away; this may be a read error. The chain employs TRBV5-1 and TRBJ2-5; TRBD2 matches at 15 bases. Germline values: CDR1 SGHRS, CDR2 YFSETQ. The CDR3 is 15 amino acids. As DNA, the CDR3 is TGCGCCGGCAGCTGGACTAGCGGGAGGGCAGAGACCCAGTACTTC. This translates into CAGSWTSGRAETQYF.

Of note for this clonotype: The junction differs from germline at one of its ends, possibly a read error. The chain is built from TRBV6-5 and TRBJ2-1, with 9 positions matching TRBD1. Germline V gene lookup returns CDR1 MNHEY and CDR2 SVGAGI. This CDR3 contains 17 residues. This chain's CDR3 is CAGSYREPGQGSSEQFF. Written as DNA, the CDR3 is TGTGCCGGCAGTTACAGGGAACCGGGACAGGGCTCCAGTGAGCAGTTCTTC.

As for this clonotype: Likely a read error: the CDR3 ends without its conserved phenylalanine or tryptophan. The limits of the CDR3 on the DNA are not certain, so only TCRdb's listed CDR3 is given. CDR3 sequence: CASSQPDTQDFV. This rearrangement joins TRBV7-3 to TRBJ1-1. Counting both end residues, the CDR3 totals 12 amino acids. CDR1 is SGHTA, CDR2 FQGTGA, per germline.

This sequence joins TRBV20-1 and TRBJ1-1; TRBD1 might be the D (6 bases). Deletions cut 2 bases from V and 2 bases from J, with 15 bases between. Germline V CDR1 and CDR2: DFQATT, SNEGSKA (reference sequence). The CDR3 has 15 amino acids. The CDR3 nucleotides are TGCAGTGCTAGACCTATAGACAGGCCCAACACTGAAGCTTTCTTT. Amino acid sequence: CSARPIDRPNTEAFF.

The chain links TRBV5-4 to TRBJ1-6; D gene ambiguous. V lost 0 bases and J lost 10, with 11 bases in between. From germline, CDR1 is SGHNT and CDR2 YYREEE (reference sequence). The CDR3 covers 14 residues. CDR3 nucleotide sequence: TGTGCCAGCAGCTTGGGAGTACTAGACTCACCCCTCCACTTT. As protein: CASSLGVLDSPLHF.

J is TRBJ2-3 and V is TRBV6-6; tentatively, D is TRBD1 or TRBD2 (6 bases each). The CDR3 totals 13 residues. Germline values: CDR1 MNHNY, CDR2 SVGAGI (reference sequence). The germline V and J ends were trimmed by 8 bases and 4 bases, with 13 bases remaining between them. The CDR3 is CASGQGRSDTQYF. DNA of the CDR3: TGTGCCAGCGGCCAGGGGAGGTCAGATACGCAGTATTTT.

The CDR3 DNA reads as TGTGCCAGCATCTCACAGGGTTCCGGGGAGCTGTTTTTT. This translates into CASISQGSGELFF. This rearrangement joins TRBV12-5 to TRBJ2-2; the D gene is possibly TRBD1 (6 bases). CDR1 LGHNT and CDR2 FRNRAP come from the germline V gene. The CDR3 contains 13 residues.

The chain combines TRBV5-4 with TRBJ1-1; D is undetermined. Between the trimmed V and J ends, which lost 4 bases and 6 bases, there was a span of 10 bases. Germline V lookup: CDR1 SGHNT, CDR2 YYREEE (reference sequence). The CDR3 is 12 amino acids. The CDR3, as DNA: TGTGCCAGCAGCCGGGGAGAGCCTGAAGCTTTCTTT. It translates to CASSRGEPEAFF.

The chain combines TRBV9 with TRBJ2-7; D not resolved. The germline V gene has CDR1 SGDLS and CDR2 YYNGEE. The CDR3 is 15 amino acids. The V and J ends lost 3 bases and 10 bases respectively, with 23 bases between them. CDR3 sequence reads: CASSASTDTQYFQYF. CDR3 DNA sequence: TGTGCCAGCAGCGCATCCACAGATACGCAGTATTTTCAGTACTTC.

With respect to this clonotype: The junction differs from germline at one of its ends, possibly a read error. The chain combines TRBV7-2 with TRBJ1-4; D gene ambiguous. Germline loops: CDR1 SGHTA, CDR2 FQGNSA. The CDR3 runs 13 residues. The CDR3 region has the DNA TGTGCCAGCAGCTTGGGCGCGGGTGAAAAACCGTTTTTT. Translation: CASSLGAGEKPFF.

For this clonotype: The germline gene is not matched at one end of the junction; a read error may be the cause. The chain carries TRBV10-2 and TRBJ1-6; perhaps TRBD1 as D (5 bases). The CDR3 extends over 13 amino acids. Germline values: CDR1 WSHSY, CDR2 SAAADI. CDR3 coding DNA: TGTGCCAGCAGGGTAGGTAATTCCTACGAGCAGCACTTC. Its protein is CASRVGNSYEQHF.

V is TRBV24-1 and J is TRBJ2-3; possibly TRBD1 for D (5 bases). The germline CDR1 and CDR2 sequences are KGHDR and SFDVKD. V was cut by 0 bases and J by 0 bases, with 9 bases left in between. The CDR3 contains 16 residues. The CDR3 protein is CATSDLSRASTDTQYF. The DNA for the CDR3 is TGTGCCACCAGTGATTTGAGCAGGGCTAGCACAGATACGCAGTATTTT.

The chain carries TRBV29-1 and TRBJ1-2; D possibly corresponds to TRBD1 (5 bases). Germline lookup yields CDR1 SQVTM and CDR2 ANQGSEA. The CDR3 covers 14 residues. Trimming removed 7 bases at V and 4 bases at J, with 19 bases between. The CDR3 DNA reads as TGCAGCGCAGACTTTGGCGGGACTTCCTATGGCTACACCTTC. Protein: CSADFGGTSYGYTF.

As regards this clonotype: One junction end disagrees with the germline gene, perhaps due to a read error. The chain links TRBV7-6 to TRBJ2-1, with a tentative D call TRBD2 (5 bases). Germline CDR1 and CDR2: SGHVS and FNYEAQ. CDR3 length: 14 amino acids. In nucleotides, the CDR3 is TGTGCCACCAGCTTAGCGCTGGGGAGCAGTGAGCAGTTCTTC. It specifies CATSLALGSSEQFF. The whole variable domain, filled in from reference TRBV7-6 and TRBJ2-1, reads GAGVSQSPRYKVTKRGQDVALRCDPISGHVSLYWYRQALGQGPEFLTYFNYEAQQDKSGLPNDRFSAERPEGSISTLTIQRTEQRDSAMYRCATSLALGSSEQFFGPGTRLTVL.

The chain couples TRBV19 to TRBJ1-6; no reliable D call. CDR3 length equals 15 residues. Germline V gene data show CDR1 as LNHDA and CDR2 as SQIVND (reference sequence). V shed 3 bases and J shed 19 bases, with 25 bases lying between them. The CDR3 DNA follows: TGTGCCAGTAGTATCCATATAGGGAGCGATCAGCCCCAGCACTTT. Translating it yields CASSIHIGSDQPQHF.

This clonotype appeared a single time. The CDR3 reads CSAREARSTAYEQYF. The CDR3 region has the DNA TGCAGTGCTAGAGAGGCACGTAGCACAGCCTACGAGCAGTACTTC. The gene calls are TRBV20-1 and TRBJ2-7; D not certain. This CDR3 contains 15 residues. With 0 bases removed from V and 2 bases from J, the gap between germline ends came to 14 bases. Germline lookup yields CDR1 DFQATT and CDR2 SNEGSKA (reference sequence).

This clonotype was counted between two and nine times. The chain carries TRBV19 and TRBJ1-1; tentatively, D is TRBD1 (6 bases). Germline-derived CDR1 and CDR2 are LNHDA and SQIVND (reference sequence). Trimming removed 0 bases from V and 10 bases from J, with 9 bases in between. The CDR3 consists of 12 residues. CDR3 nucleotide sequence: TGTGCCAGTAGTATAGATCAGGGGCGAGCTTTCTTT. It specifies CASSIDQGRAFF. The variable domain in full, with the rest retrieved from reference TRBV19 and TRBJ1-1, is DGGITQSPKYLFRKEGQNVTLSCEQNLNHDAMYWYRQDPGQGLRLIYYSQIVNDFQKGDIAEGYSVSREKKESFPLTVTSAQKNPTAFYLCASSIDQGRAFFGQGTRLTVV.

The chain has TRBV2 and TRBJ2-7; weak D call: TRBD1 (6 bases). V gave up 7 bases and J gave up 3 bases, with 10 bases separating them. The CDR3 contains 12 residues. The germline CDR1 and CDR2 sequences are SNHLY and FYNNEI. The CDR3 sequence: CASIEGGYEQYF. For the CDR3, the DNA is TGTGCCAGCATCGAAGGGGGCTACGAGCAGTACTTC.

This chain joins TRBV7-2 and TRBJ1-4; no firm D call. This CDR3 comprises 15 residues. V was cut by 1 base and J by 16 bases, with 22 bases left in between. Germline loops: CDR1 SGHTA, CDR2 FQGNSA. CDR3 sequence (DNA): TGTGCCAGCAGCTTAGGTTCTCAGATGAACACCGGGGAGTTTTTT. Translation gives CASSLGSQMNTGEFF.

This clonotype was counted only a few times. The V gene is TRBV9, the J gene TRBJ1-1; D remains ambiguous. Germline CDR1 reads SGDLS; CDR2 reads YYNGEE. Between the trimmed V and J ends, which lost 7 bases and 0 bases, there was a span of 13 bases. The CDR3 covers 14 residues. CDR3 residues: CASSPGMMNTEAFF. The CDR3 bases are TGTGCCAGCTCACCCGGAATGATGAACACTGAAGCTTTCTTT.

This chain uses TRBV20-1 with TRBJ1-5, with D tentatively TRBD1 (5 bases). V lost 4 bases and J lost 2, with 12 bases in between. The CDR3 totals 14 residues. Germline V gene data show CDR1 as DFQATT and CDR2 as SNEGSKA (reference sequence). In DNA form, the CDR3 reads TGCAGTGCTATACCCAGGGCAGGCAATCAGCCCCAGCATTTT. Translated, it gives CSAIPRAGNQPQHF.

This clonotype was seen once. The V gene is TRBV20-1, the J gene TRBJ1-1, with no clear D. In germline, CDR1 is DFQATT, CDR2 SNEGSKA (reference sequence). Trimming left V 3 bases short and J 2 bases short, with 7 bases between. The CDR3 is 12 residues long. The CDR3 is CSASPGNTEAFF. CDR3 in DNA: TGCAGTGCTAGTCCAGGTAACACTGAAGCTTTCTTT.

The chain uses TRBV15 and TRBJ1-5; D possibly corresponds to TRBD1 (6 bases). Germline-derived CDR1 and CDR2 are LNHNV and YYDKDF (reference sequence). The V end lost 0 bases, the J end lost 4 bases, and 13 bases lay between the germline ends. The CDR3 extends over 16 amino acids. CDR3 sequence (DNA): TGTGCCACCAGCAGAGATCGGGACATTAGGAATCAGCCCCAGCATTTT. Amino acids: CATSRDRDIRNQPQHF.

This clonotype was seen repeatedly, ten times or more. V gene TRBV20-1 combines with J gene TRBJ2-5, with TRBD2 matching 8 bases. Trimming cost V 3 bases and J 2 bases; bases outside gene matches: 2. The germline V gene has CDR1 DFQATT and CDR2 SNEGSKA (reference sequence). The CDR3 loop spans 13 amino acids. The CDR3 loop reads CSASSGMQETQYF. The CDR3 DNA follows: TGCAGTGCTAGTAGCGGGATGCAAGAGACCCAGTACTTC.

This clonotype was picked up many times. The J gene is TRBJ1-1, the V gene TRBV20-1; the match to TRBD1 covers 8 bases. Germline CDR1 is DFQATT and CDR2 is SNEGSKA (reference sequence). The CDR3 has 13 residues. With V trimmed by 1 base and J by 7 bases, 5 bases remained unmatched. DNA of the CDR3: TGCAGTGCTAGAGGGACAGGGACTAATGAAGCTTTCTTT. Amino acid sequence: CSARGTGTNEAFF.

Comments on this clonotype: One junction end disagrees with the germline gene, perhaps due to a read error. The chain couples TRBV2 to TRBJ1-2, with 7 bases fitting TRBD1. Germline CDR1 reads SNHLY; CDR2 reads FYNNEI. CDR3 length: 16 amino acids. The CDR3, as DNA: TGTGCCAGCAGTACTAGCAGGGGGAATTCACAGTACGGCTGCACCTTC. Encoded protein: CASSTSRGNSQYGCTF.